This T cell receptor (beta chain) was identified in a study of blood T cells in healthy people across ages (dated by TCRdb to about 2015). About the study as a whole: In model experiments, template switching captured about one uniquely barcoded TCR beta cDNA molecule for every two T cells. To avoid experimental bias, donors of different ages were randomly spread across the sequencing lanes. The donors were split into four age groups: young (average about 15 years), middle-aged (over 35), aged (roughly 65) and long-lived (approximately 89). For two donors (one aged 18 to 30 and one aged 80 or older), the study analyzed two additional independent replicas of 1 million unique cDNA reads from the same blood draw. Age-related changes in TCR beta repertoire diversity were measured in the study by deep sequencing normalized with unique cDNA molecular identifiers. Broader findings and caveats from the paper: Because profiling used bulk unsorted PBMCs, naive and antigen-experienced compartments could not be compared conclusively. Observed TCR beta diversity correlated strongly with the percentage of naive T cells measured by flow cytometry. Estimates of total diversity based on one million sequenced T cells were regarded as lower bounds and as underestimates. Because donor CMV infection status was unknown, age-related changes in expanded clonotypes were potentially confounded. Observed TCR beta diversity per million T cells fell roughly linearly with age, and a significant reduction was already apparent by age roughly 40. Compared with the aged group, more naive CD4+ T cells, fewer expanded clones and increased TCR diversity were shown by the long-lived group, suggesting age selection.

The CDR3 has 15 amino acids, counting the end cysteine and phenylalanine. Only the CDR3 part of the read is kept: 45 bases, read in frame from the first base. Donors were 40 or so systemically healthy Caucasian individuals from Russia aged roughly 6 to 100 years. Approximately 9.3 milliliters of peripheral blood were collected from each donor into EDTA-treated Vacutainer tubes. PBMCs were isolated by Ficoll-Paque density-gradient centrifugation, with at least 6 million obtained per sample. Trizol reagent was used to extract total RNA from PBMCs, with at least 6 micrograms per sample. For every donor, flow cytometry on a PBMC aliquot measured the percentage of naive CD45RAhigh/CD27high T cells. This clonotype was picked up a small number of times. It lacks a known antigen. The input lacks base qualities; no much larger clone sits a single base away. The protocol used for the library was 5' RACE. The sequencing machine was an Illumina HiSeq 2500. The second PCR ran for about 6 to 12 cycles and used a J-beta primer mix along with a sample-barcoded 5' primer. Each TCR beta cDNA molecule received a unique molecular identifier from a template-switch 5' adaptor carrying 12 random nucleotides. Each sample yielded at least 3 million CDR3-containing paired-end reads. The Mint cDNA synthesis kit, primed by a TRBC-specific oligonucleotide, was used to synthesize first-strand cDNA from all RNA. Following uracil-DNA glycosylase treatment, a first 18-cycle PCR with universal primers M1SS and BC2_uni_R was performed on all cDNA. The paper's data handling went like this. For normalization, 1 million high-quality reads, each with a distinct molecular identifier, were randomly selected from each sample. Reads sharing molecular identifiers were discarded rather than binned into consensus sequences. MiTCR, run with a Q25 quality threshold and the strictest error-elimination algorithm, handled CDR3 identification, clonotype clustering and error correction. Lower-bound total TCR beta diversity was estimated with a nonparametric unseen species model using Euler transformation. TCRdb reran the public reads through fastp at Q25 and MiXCR, keeping productive beta chains. Each record represents a unique CDR3 protein, reported with the most common genes and DNA among its rows. The V and J calls and clone size are TCRdb's, not the authors'. The sample records hundreds of thousands of distinct CDR3 sequences, roughly 44% of which are singletons. The leading ten clones occupy roughly a fifth of the sample.

The sequencing input was blood. This receptor was identified in a man aged 60-69 years in good health. The V gene is TRBV21-1 and the J gene is TRBJ1-2; TRBD1, the table's D call, lacks a check against the DNA. TRBV21-1 is a known pseudogene. In nucleotides, the sequence is TGTGCCAGCAGCCCAAAGGACAGGGGGGACTATGGCTACACCTTC. It translates to CASSPKDRGDYGYTF.